This TCR beta chain comes out of a study of Ad26.COV2.S vaccination and SARS-CoV-2 variants. Study-wide results and limits: The study found similar non-spike TCR breadth in vaccine and placebo recipients.

Treatment given: some 20 received Ad26.COV2.S at low or high dose, single or two shots; about 5 received placebo; per-sample allocation not given. Vaccine and placebo recipients were sampled on day 63 after the first injection. About this clone itself: Its antigen is as yet unknown.

Only in-frame clones appear in the TCRdb table, and some are missing; sequencing was by immunoSEQ multiplex PCR. The sample carries about 680,000 clones, roughly 90% recorded once. The V end lost 6 bases, the J end lost 5 bases, and 14 bases lay between the germline ends. This CDR3 has 14 residues. The germline CDR1 and CDR2 sequences are MNHEY and SVGAGI. The source material was peripheral blood, sampled in a trial of Ad26.COV2.S vaccine versus placebo. This clonotype was sampled from a person between 18 and 59 years old who received the Ad26.COV2.S COVID-19 vaccine or a placebo. The J gene is TRBJ1-3, the V gene TRBV6-5; tentatively, D is TRBD1 (6 bases). The CDR3 DNA reads TGTGCCAGCAGGAACTACAGGGAGAGAAACACCATATATTTT. Protein product: CASRNYRERNTIYF.